Listed below are T cell receptor beta chains from one sample, sequenced in a study of T-cell memory formation after mild COVID-19. Each CDR3 protein gets one entry after TCRdb re-called the 5' RACE reads with MiXCR. The table shows approximately 99,000 distinct CDR3 sequences, with 15% to 20% occurring only once. The specimen sequenced was PBMCs or a T cell subset sorted from them (not recorded which). These receptor sequences come from a man aged 18 to 35 who had mild COVID-19 (a few samples of this study predate the infection). Cell type and time point are not known. CDR3s leave out the opening cysteine and the closing phenylalanine or tryptophan. The order of the fields is V gene, J gene, CDR3 protein.

>TRBV5-1|TRBJ2-3
ASSLQGYTQY
>TRBV12-3/TRBV12-4|TRBJ1-2
ASSLRRNYGYT
>TRBV3-1|TRBJ1-4
ATGTSMKLF
>TRBV12-3/TRBV12-4|TRBJ2-3
ASSLEKAQY
>TRBV5-1|TRBJ2-5
ASSYQGFQETQY
>TRBV20-1|TRBJ1-2
SSRDPSGLTYGYT
>TRBV10-3|TRBJ2-7
AAARAGEQY
>TRBV6-5|TRBJ1-1
ASSYSGGTNTEAF
>TRBV4-3|TRBJ2-3
ASSQNSALRADTQY
>TRBV24-1|TRBJ2-5
ATSDLLGETQY
>TRBV6-5|TRBJ2-7
ASRERRGEQY
>TRBV10-1|TRBJ2-1
ASSETQGAYNEQF
>TRBV5-6|TRBJ1-6
ASSWDFGNSPLH
>TRBV5-1|TRBJ2-2
ASRLEGFTGELF
>TRBV10-3|TRBJ1-3
AIGTGNTIY
>TRBV4-3|TRBJ2-7
ASSRGHGDRSYEQY
>TRBV6-5|TRBJ1-2
ASSQRDRGNYGYT
>TRBV5-1|TRBJ2-5
ASSFRQETQY
>TRBV7-2|TRBJ1-6
ASSSRQGTANSPLH
>TRBV5-1|TRBJ2-1
ASSLWGPGNEQF
>TRBV5-1|TRBJ2-2
ASSLYRDSTGELF
>TRBV7-7|TRBJ2-5
ASSRGGTYQETQY
>TRBV10-3|TRBJ2-3
ATLASGAGNTQY
>TRBV7-2|TRBJ2-3
ASSIGTSRASTDTQY
>TRBV6-2/TRBV6-3|TRBJ1-1
ASSYDRDRGVNTEAF
>TRBV6-6|TRBJ1-5
ASSYGDRRVQPQH
>TRBV9|TRBJ2-2
ASSVLSENTGELF
>TRBV19|TRBJ1-1
ASSIDRGYTEAF
>TRBV2|TRBJ2-1
ASLRTSGESSYNEQF
>TRBV20-1|TRBJ2-3
SARASGGPVPYTDTQY
>TRBV29-1|TRBJ2-5
SVEDVGQTQETQY
>TRBV5-1|TRBJ1-2
ASGGQGNTNYGYT